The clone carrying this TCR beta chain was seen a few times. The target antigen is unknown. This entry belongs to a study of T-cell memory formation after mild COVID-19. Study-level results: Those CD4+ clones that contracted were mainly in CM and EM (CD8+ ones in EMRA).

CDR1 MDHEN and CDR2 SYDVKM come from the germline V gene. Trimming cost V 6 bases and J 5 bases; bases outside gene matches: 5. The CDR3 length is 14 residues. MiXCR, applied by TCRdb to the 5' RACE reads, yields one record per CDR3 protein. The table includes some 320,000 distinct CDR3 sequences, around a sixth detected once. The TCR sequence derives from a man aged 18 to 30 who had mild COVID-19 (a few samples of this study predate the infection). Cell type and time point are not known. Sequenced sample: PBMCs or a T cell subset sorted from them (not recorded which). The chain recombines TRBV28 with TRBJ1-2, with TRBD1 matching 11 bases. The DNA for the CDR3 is TGTGCCAGCAGATCCCGGGACAGGGGGTATGGCTACACCTTC. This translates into CASRSRDRGYGYTF.